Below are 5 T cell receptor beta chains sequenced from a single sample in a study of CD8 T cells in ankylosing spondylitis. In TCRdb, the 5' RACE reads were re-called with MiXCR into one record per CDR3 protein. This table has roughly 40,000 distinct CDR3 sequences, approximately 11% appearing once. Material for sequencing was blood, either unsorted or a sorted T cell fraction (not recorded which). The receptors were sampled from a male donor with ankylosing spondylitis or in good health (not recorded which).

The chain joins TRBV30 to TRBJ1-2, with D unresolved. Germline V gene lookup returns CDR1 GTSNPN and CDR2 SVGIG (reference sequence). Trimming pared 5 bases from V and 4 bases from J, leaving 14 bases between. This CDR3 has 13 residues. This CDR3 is CAWDESGLYGYTF. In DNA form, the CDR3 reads TGTGCCTGGGATGAGTCCGGACTCTATGGCTACACCTTC.

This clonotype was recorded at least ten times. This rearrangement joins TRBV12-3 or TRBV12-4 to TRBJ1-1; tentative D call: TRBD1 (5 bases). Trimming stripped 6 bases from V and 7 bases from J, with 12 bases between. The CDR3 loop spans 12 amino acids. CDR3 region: CASSNGGGEAFF. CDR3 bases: TGTGCCAGCAGCAACGGTGGGGGTGAAGCTTTCTTT.

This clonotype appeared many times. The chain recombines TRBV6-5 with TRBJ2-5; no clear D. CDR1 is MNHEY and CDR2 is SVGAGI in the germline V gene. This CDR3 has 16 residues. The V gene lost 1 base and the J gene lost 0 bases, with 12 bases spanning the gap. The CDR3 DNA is TGTGCCAGCAGTTACTGGACGGACGGATACCAAGAGACCCAGTACTTC. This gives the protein CASSYWTDGYQETQYF.

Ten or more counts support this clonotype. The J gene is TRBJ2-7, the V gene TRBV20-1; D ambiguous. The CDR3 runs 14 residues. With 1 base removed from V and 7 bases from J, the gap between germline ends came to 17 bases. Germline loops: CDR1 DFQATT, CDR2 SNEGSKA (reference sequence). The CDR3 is CSARANLIYEEQYF. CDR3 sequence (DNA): TGCAGTGCTAGAGCCAACCTGATTTACGAAGAGCAGTACTTC.

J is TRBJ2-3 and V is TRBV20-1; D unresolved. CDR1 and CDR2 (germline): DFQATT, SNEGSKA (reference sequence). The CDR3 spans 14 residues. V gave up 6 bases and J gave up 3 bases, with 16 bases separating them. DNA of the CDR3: TGCAGTGCGCAGCCCTCCCGTGGGACAGATACGCAGTATTTT. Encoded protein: CSAQPSRGTDTQYF.